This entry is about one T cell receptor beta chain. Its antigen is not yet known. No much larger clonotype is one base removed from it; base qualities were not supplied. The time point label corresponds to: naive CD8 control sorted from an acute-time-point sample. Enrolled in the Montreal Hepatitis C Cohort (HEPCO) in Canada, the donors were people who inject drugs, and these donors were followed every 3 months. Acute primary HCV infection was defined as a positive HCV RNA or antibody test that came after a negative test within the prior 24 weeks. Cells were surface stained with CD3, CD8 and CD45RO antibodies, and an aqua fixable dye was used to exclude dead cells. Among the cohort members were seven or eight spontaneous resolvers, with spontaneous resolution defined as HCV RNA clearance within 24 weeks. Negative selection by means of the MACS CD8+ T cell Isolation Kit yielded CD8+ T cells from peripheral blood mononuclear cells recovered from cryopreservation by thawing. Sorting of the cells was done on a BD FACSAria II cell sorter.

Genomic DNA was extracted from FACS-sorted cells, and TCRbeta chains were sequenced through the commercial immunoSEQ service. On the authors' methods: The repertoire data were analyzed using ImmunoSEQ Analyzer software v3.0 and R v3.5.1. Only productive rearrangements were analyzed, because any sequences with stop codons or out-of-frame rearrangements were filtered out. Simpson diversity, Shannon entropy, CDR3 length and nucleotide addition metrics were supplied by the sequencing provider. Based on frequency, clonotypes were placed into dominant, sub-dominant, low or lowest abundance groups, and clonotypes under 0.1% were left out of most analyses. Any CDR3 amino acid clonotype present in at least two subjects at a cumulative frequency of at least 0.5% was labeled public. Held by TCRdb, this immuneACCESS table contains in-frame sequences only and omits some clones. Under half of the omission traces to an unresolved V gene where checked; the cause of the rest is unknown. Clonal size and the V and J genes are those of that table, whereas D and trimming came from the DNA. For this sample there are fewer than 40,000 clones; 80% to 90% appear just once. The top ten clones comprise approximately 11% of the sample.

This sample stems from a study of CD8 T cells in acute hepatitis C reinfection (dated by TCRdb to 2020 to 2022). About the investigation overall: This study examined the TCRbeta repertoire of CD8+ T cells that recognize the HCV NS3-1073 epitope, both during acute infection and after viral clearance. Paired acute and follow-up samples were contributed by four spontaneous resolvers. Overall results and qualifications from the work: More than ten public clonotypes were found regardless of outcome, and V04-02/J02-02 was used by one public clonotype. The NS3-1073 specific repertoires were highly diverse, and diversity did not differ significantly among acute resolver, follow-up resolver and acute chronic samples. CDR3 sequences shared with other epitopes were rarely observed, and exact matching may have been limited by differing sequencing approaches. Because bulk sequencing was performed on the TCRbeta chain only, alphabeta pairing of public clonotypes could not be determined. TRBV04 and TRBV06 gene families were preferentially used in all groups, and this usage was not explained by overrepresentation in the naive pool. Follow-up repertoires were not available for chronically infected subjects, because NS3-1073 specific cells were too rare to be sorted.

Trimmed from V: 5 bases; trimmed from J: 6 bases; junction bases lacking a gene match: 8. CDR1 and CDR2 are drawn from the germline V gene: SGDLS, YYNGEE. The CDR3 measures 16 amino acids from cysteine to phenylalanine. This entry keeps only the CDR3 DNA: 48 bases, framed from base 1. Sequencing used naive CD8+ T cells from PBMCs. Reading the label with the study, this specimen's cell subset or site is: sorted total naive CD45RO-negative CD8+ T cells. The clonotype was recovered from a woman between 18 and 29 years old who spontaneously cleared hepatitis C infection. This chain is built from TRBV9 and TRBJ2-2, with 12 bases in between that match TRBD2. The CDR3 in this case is CASSGLAGLGPGELFF. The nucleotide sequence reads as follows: TGTGCCAGCAGTGGACTAGCGGGATTGGGACCCGGGGAGCTGTTTTTT.